What follows are 10 T cell receptor beta chains derived from one specimen sequenced in a study of T cell responses to AZD1222 COVID-19 vaccine. Assay: immunoSEQ multiplex PCR; the TCRdb copy retains only in-frame clones and omits some. Altogether 150,000 or so clones are present, around nine tenths being singletons, with the ten largest covering 5%. Sequencing was performed on peripheral blood, taken on day 0 of AZD1222 vaccination. The receptors derive from an adult in good health.

The chain is built from TRBV19 and TRBJ1-1, with TRBD1 matching 8 bases. The germline gives CDR1 LNHDA, CDR2 SQIVND (reference sequence). There are 14 residues in the CDR3. With V trimmed by 5 bases and J by 3 bases, 5 bases remained unmatched. CDR3 coding DNA: TGTGCCAGTAGTTTCAGGACAGGGTACACTGAAGCTTTCTTT. Amino acids: CASSFRTGYTEAFF.

In the case of this clone: One end of the junction varies from germline; a read error may be responsible. The rearrangement links TRBV20-1 to TRBJ1-1; no clear D. Germline V gene lookup returns CDR1 DFQATT and CDR2 SNEGSKA (reference sequence). The CDR3 consists of 11 residues. The CDR3 reads CSASSGFRALF. CDR3 DNA: TGCAGTGCTAGCTCGGGATTCCGAGCGCTCTTT.

CDR3 nucleotides: TGTGCCAGTAGCCCAAGGACTACCTACACCGGGGAGCTGTTTTTT. This translates into CASSPRTTYTGELFF. The rearrangement links TRBV19 to TRBJ2-2, with D perhaps matching TRBD2 (6 bases). V lost 6 bases to trimming and J lost 3 bases, with 14 bases between them. The CDR3 has 15 amino acids. In germline, CDR1 is LNHDA, CDR2 SQIVND (reference sequence).

The chain employs TRBV6-5 and TRBJ1-1; possible D gene TRBD1, 6 bases. This CDR3 contains 13 residues. Trimming took off 4 bases at V and 6 bases at J, with 12 bases between the two ends. Germline V gives CDR1 MNHEY, CDR2 SVGAGI. The CDR3 protein is CASSFHREAEAFF. In nucleotides, the CDR3 is TGTGCCAGCAGTTTCCACAGGGAGGCTGAAGCTTTCTTT.

The rearrangement uses TRBV28 and TRBJ2-6; TRBD1 might be the D (5 bases). The V end was cut by 6 bases, the J end by 0 bases, with 12 bases between. In germline, CDR1 is MDHEN, CDR2 SYDVKM. The CDR3 sequence is 16 residues long. The CDR3 region is CASRTGHSSGANVLTF. Here the CDR3 DNA reads TGTGCCAGCAGAACAGGCCATAGCTCTGGGGCCAACGTCCTGACTTTC.

The chain links TRBV7-2 to TRBJ1-6; TRBD1 matches at 7 bases. The length of the CDR3 is 14 residues. CDR1 SGHTA and CDR2 FQGNSA come from the germline V gene. Germline trimming cut 2 bases from V and 8 bases from J; bases unmatched to any gene: 3. The CDR3 reads CASSLQGEYSPLHF. The CDR3 DNA sequence: TGTGCCAGCAGCTTACAGGGGGAGTATTCACCCCTCCACTTT. Looking up the rest from reference TRBV7-2 and TRBJ1-6 gives the full variable domain: GAGVSQSPSNKVTEKGKDVELRCDPISGHTALYWYRQSLGQGLEFLIYFQGNSAPDKSGLPSDRFSAERTGGSVSTLTIQRTQQEDSAVYLCASSLQGEYSPLHFGNGTRLTVT.

The chain combines TRBV7-2 with TRBJ1-2, with 9 nucleotides matching TRBD1. The CDR3 has 13 residues. Trimming took 5 bases from V and 8 from J; bases not matched to a gene: 6. Germline V lookup: CDR1 SGHTA, CDR2 FQGNSA. The CDR3 loop reads CASSADRGRGYTF. CDR3 DNA sequence: TGTGCCAGCAGCGCGGACAGGGGAAGGGGCTACACCTTC.

This sequence joins TRBV18 and TRBJ2-3; 8 nucleotides line up with TRBD2. The CDR3 spans 15 residues. Trimming cost V 3 bases and J 4 bases; bases outside gene matches: 6. From germline, CDR1 is KGHSH and CDR2 LQKENI. The CDR3 region has the DNA TGTGCCAGCTCACCCGCACTAGCGGTATCAGATACGCAGTATTTT. It yields the protein CASSPALAVSDTQYF.

The chain carries TRBV6-6 and TRBJ1-6; D not certain. Germline values: CDR1 MNHNY, CDR2 SVGAGI (reference sequence). V was trimmed by 2 bases and J by 6 bases, leaving 8 bases between them. The CDR3 extends over 14 amino acids. The CDR3 loop is CASSYAGSNSPLHF. The CDR3 DNA reads as TGTGCCAGCAGTTACGCAGGATCTAATTCACCCCTCCACTTT.

The gene calls are TRBV18 and TRBJ2-7, with 16 bases matching TRBD2. The CDR3 totals 17 residues. Germline values: CDR1 KGHSH, CDR2 LQKENI. J was trimmed by 5 bases and V by 3 bases; bases with no gene match: 7. The CDR3 DNA is TGTGCCAGCTCACCCCCGGGACTAGCGGGAGGGTACCACGAGCAGTACTTC. Its protein product is CASSPPGLAGGYHEQYF.